These 16 T cell receptor beta chains were sequenced from one sample in a study of blood T cell repertoires in COVID-19. Generated by immunoSEQ multiplex PCR, the TCRdb table keeps only in-frame clones and is missing some. The sample lists 250,000 to 350,000 clones, about 90% occurring once. The sequenced material came from peripheral blood. The source of these receptors is a woman in her 50s who had recovered from COVID-19.

V usage is TRBV2 and J usage is TRBJ2-4, with TRBD2 matching 12 bases. V lost 6 bases, J lost 0 bases, and 6 bases stayed unmatched. Germline assignment: CDR1 SNHLY and CDR2 FYNNEI. CDR3 size: 17 residues. For the CDR3, the DNA is TGTGCCAGCAGGCGGACTAGCGGGGCGCTAGCCAAAAACATTCAGTACTTC. Translation: CASRRTSGALAKNIQYF. Supplemented by reference TRBV2 and TRBJ2-4, the full variable domain reads EPEVTQTPSHQVTQMGQEVILRCVPISNHLYFYWYRQILGQKVEFLVSFYNNEISEKSEIFDDQFSVERPDGSNFTLKIRSTKLEDSAMYFCASRRTSGALAKNIQYFGAGTRLSVL.

The chain joins TRBV2 to TRBJ2-5; 7 nucleotides align to TRBD1. J lost 5 bases, V lost 4 bases, and 7 bases had no gene match. CDR3 size: 14 residues. Germline V CDR1 and CDR2: SNHLY, FYNNEI. CDR3 sequence reads: CASSGSTGVETQYF. CDR3 bases: TGTGCCAGCAGTGGTTCCACAGGGGTGGAGACCCAGTACTTC.

In its sample, this clone was seen a few times. The chain combines TRBV2 with TRBJ1-5, with D possibly being TRBD1 (6 bases). CDR1 is SNHLY, CDR2 FYNNEI, per germline. CDR3 length: 13 residues. V lost 7 bases, J lost 6 bases, and 13 bases lay in between. The DNA for the CDR3 is TGTGCCAGCAACGGGGGGCTCGGTCAGCCCCAGCATTTT. Encoded protein: CASNGGLGQPQHF. The whole variable domain, filled in from reference TRBV2 and TRBJ1-5, reads EPEVTQTPSHQVTQMGQEVILRCVPISNHLYFYWYRQILGQKVEFLVSFYNNEISEKSEIFDDQFSVERPDGSNFTLKIRSTKLEDSAMYFCASNGGLGQPQHFGDGTRLSIL.

The V and J genes are TRBV28 and TRBJ1-4, with D possibly matching TRBD1 (5 bases). This CDR3 spans 14 amino acids. Germline assignment: CDR1 MDHEN and CDR2 SYDVKM. V was trimmed by 6 bases and J by 5 bases, leaving 13 bases between them. In DNA form, the CDR3 reads TGTGCCAGCAGGAGCCAGGGTGGAAATGAAAAACTGTTTTTT. Its protein product is CASRSQGGNEKLFF.

The chain has TRBV5-8 and TRBJ1-4; perhaps TRBD1 as D (5 bases). CDR1 SGHTS and CDR2 YDEGEE come from the germline V gene. This CDR3 is 15 amino acids long. The V gene lost 3 bases and the J gene lost 4 bases, with 13 bases spanning the gap. CDR3 amino acids: CASSSVWGVNEKLFF. CDR3 bases: TGTGCCAGCAGCTCGGTCTGGGGGGTTAATGAAAAACTGTTTTTT.

The chain employs TRBV9 and TRBJ1-3; D remains ambiguous. This CDR3 has 15 residues. V was cut by 5 bases and J by 0 bases, with 12 bases left in between. The germline V gene encodes CDR1 SGDLS and CDR2 YYNGEE. The CDR3 reads CASSPGSLSGNTIYF. The CDR3 DNA is TGTGCCAGCAGTCCGGGATCCCTCTCTGGAAACACCATATATTTT.

This chain links TRBV21-1 with TRBJ1-5; the table calls TRBD1, which could not be checked here. TRBV21-1 counts as a pseudogene. CDR3 length: 18 residues. CDR3 in amino acids: CASSNGEQGKKGNQPQHF. CDR3 DNA sequence: TGTGCCAGCAGCAATGGGGAACAGGGGAAGAAGGGCAATCAGCCCCAGCATTTT.

The chain employs TRBV5-8 and TRBJ2-1; a weak D match, TRBD2 (6 bases). V was shortened by 0 bases and J by 2 bases, with 6 bases between the two germline ends. The germline V gene has CDR1 SGHTS and CDR2 YDEGEE. The CDR3 extends over 14 amino acids. This CDR3 reads CASSLASAYNEQFF. In nucleotides, the CDR3 is TGTGCCAGCAGCTTGGCTAGCGCCTACAATGAGCAGTTCTTC.

This clone showed up just a few times. The gene calls are TRBV28 and TRBJ2-2, with 9 bases lining up with TRBD2. CDR1 is MDHEN, CDR2 SYDVKM, per germline. This CDR3 has 17 amino acids. The trim removed 5 bases at V and 3 bases at J, leaving 10 bases unmatched. Written as DNA, the CDR3 is TGTGCCAGCAGTCCTTGGAGCGGGAGGACGGACACCGGGGAGCTGTTTTTT. Protein product: CASSPWSGRTDTGELFF.

V and J are TRBV28 and TRBJ2-3; 8 bases line up with TRBD2. The CDR3 contains 14 residues. V lost 5 bases, J lost 2 bases, and 3 bases stayed unmatched. Germline V gives CDR1 MDHEN, CDR2 SYDVKM. The CDR3 reads CASSELAVTDTQYF. The CDR3 DNA reads TGTGCCAGCAGTGAACTAGCGGTCACAGATACGCAGTATTTT.

The chain joins TRBV5-5 to TRBJ2-5; D is unclear. CDR3 size: 16 residues. Trimming cost V 0 bases and J 1 base, with 13 bases left between them. Germline CDR1 SGHKS, CDR2 YYEKEE (reference sequence). Here the CDR3 DNA reads TGTGCCAGCAGCTTGGGAGGCGGAATAGCCCAAGAGACCCAGTACTTC. This sequence encodes CASSLGGGIAQETQYF.

There are a few counts of this clone. The chain is built from TRBV5-1 and TRBJ1-1; possible D gene TRBD1, 6 bases. Germline CDR1 and CDR2: SGHRS and YFSETQ. The CDR3 covers 14 residues. V was cut by 5 bases and J by 1 base, with 12 bases left in between. CDR3 protein: CASSRRGANTEAFF. The CDR3 nucleotides are TGCGCCAGCAGTAGGCGGGGGGCGAACACTGAAGCTTTCTTT.

The chain couples TRBV5-1 to TRBJ1-1; 8 bases match TRBD1. Germline trimming cut 5 bases from V and 12 bases from J; bases unmatched to any gene: 9. The germline V gene has CDR1 SGHRS and CDR2 YFSETQ. CDR3 length: 12 residues. The CDR3 bases are TGCGCCAGCAGTGCCAGGGGGCTGAGGTCTTTCTTT. Translation: CASSARGLRSFF.

CDR3 sequence reads: CASSKRTGGAGNQPQHF. Written as DNA, the CDR3 is TGTGCCAGCAGTAAAAGGACAGGGGGCGCGGGCAATCAGCCCCAGCATTTT. The chain uses TRBV27 and TRBJ1-5, with 11 bases identical to TRBD1. The CDR3 runs to 17 residues. The V gene end was trimmed by 5 bases and the J gene end by 2 bases; junction bases not matched to a gene: 8. Germline V gene data show CDR1 as MNHEY and CDR2 as SMNVEV (reference sequence).

V gene TRBV27 combines with J gene TRBJ1-1, with TRBD1 matching over 10 bases. Trimming cost V 2 bases and J 5 bases; bases outside gene matches: 5. Germline V gene data show CDR1 as MNHEY and CDR2 as SMNVEV (reference sequence). The CDR3 contains 15 residues. Here the CDR3 reads CASSLGTGVATEAFF. The CDR3 DNA is TGTGCCAGCAGTTTAGGGACAGGGGTTGCGACTGAAGCTTTCTTT.

CDR3 bases: TGTGCCAGCATCCGTGCCGGACAGGGGACCTACGAGCAGTACTTC. Translating gives CASIRAGQGTYEQYF. The genes are TRBV5-6 and TRBJ2-7; 9 bases align to TRBD1. The CDR3 sequence is 15 residues long. V trimming: 6 bases; J trimming: 2 bases; junction bases outside the gene matches: 9. Germline CDR1 and CDR2: SGHDT and YYEEEE.